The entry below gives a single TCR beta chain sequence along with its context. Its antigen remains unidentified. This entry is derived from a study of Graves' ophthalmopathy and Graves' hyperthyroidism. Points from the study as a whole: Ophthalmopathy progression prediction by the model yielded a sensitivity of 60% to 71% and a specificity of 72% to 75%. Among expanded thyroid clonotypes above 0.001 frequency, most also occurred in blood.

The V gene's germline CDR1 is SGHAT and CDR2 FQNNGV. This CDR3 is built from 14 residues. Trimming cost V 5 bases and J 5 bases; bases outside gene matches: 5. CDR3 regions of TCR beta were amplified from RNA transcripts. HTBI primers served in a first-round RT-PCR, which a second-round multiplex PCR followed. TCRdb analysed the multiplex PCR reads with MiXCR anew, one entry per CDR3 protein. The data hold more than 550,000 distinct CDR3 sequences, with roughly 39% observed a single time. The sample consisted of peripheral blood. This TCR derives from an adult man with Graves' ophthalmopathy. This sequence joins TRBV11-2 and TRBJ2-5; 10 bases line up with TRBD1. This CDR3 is CASSQGQGRETQYF. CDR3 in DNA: TGTGCCAGCAGCCAGGGACAGGGGAGGGAGACCCAGTACTTC.